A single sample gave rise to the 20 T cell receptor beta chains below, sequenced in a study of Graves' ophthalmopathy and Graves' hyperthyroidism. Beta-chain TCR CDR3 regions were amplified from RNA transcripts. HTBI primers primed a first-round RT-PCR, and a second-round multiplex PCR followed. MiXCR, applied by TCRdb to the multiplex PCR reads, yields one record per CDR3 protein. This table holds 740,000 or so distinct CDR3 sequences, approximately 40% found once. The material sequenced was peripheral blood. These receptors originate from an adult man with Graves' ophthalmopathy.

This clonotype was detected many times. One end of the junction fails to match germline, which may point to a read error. The CDR3 reads CASSEASGSSYEQYF. The CDR3 coding sequence is TGTGCCAGCAGTGAAGCTAGCGGGAGCTCCTACGAGCAGTACTTC. The chain has TRBV10-3 and TRBJ2-7; 10 positions match TRBD2. The germline CDR1 and CDR2 sequences are ENHRY and SYGVKD. This CDR3 has 15 residues.

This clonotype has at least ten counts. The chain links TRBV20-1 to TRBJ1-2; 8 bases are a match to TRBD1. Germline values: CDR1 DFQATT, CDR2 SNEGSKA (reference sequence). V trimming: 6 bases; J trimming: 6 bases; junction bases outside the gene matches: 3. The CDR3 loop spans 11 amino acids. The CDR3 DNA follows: TGCAGTGCCACGACAGGGGATGGCTACACCTTC. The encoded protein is CSATTGDGYTF.

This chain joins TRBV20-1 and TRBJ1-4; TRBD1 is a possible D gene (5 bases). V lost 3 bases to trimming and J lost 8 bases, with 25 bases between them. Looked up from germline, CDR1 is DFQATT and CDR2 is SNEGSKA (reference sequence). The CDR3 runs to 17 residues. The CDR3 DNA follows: TGCAGTGCTAGTTCGCCAGGGTTAAATCGGCAAAAGGAAAAACTGTTTTTT. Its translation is CSASSPGLNRQKEKLFF.

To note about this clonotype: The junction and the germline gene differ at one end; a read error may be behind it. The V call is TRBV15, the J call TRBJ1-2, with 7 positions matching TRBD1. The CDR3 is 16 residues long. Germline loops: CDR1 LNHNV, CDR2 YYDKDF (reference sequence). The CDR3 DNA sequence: TGTGCCAGCAGCTCGAACTCAGACAGGGCTAACTATGGCTACACCTTC. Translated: CASSSNSDRANYGYTF.

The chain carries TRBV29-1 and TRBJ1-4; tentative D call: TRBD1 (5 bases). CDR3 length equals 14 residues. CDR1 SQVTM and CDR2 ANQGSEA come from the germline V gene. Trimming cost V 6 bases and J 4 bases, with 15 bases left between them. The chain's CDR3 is CSVSRDPLNEKLFF. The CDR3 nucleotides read TGCAGCGTCTCCCGGGACCCTCTTAATGAAAAACTGTTTTTT.

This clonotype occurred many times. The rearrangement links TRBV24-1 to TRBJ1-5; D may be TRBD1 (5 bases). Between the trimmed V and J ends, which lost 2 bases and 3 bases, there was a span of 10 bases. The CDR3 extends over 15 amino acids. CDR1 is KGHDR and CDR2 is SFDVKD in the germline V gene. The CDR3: CATSDSRAPNQPQHF. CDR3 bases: TGTGCCACCAGTGATTCCAGGGCACCCAATCAGCCCCAGCATTTT.

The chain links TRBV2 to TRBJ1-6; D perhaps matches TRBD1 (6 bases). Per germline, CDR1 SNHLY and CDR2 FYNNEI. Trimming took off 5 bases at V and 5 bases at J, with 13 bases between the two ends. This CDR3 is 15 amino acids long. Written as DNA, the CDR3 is TGTGCCAGCAGTAAGACGGGGGGGCATAATTCACCCCTCCACTTT. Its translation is CASSKTGGHNSPLHF.

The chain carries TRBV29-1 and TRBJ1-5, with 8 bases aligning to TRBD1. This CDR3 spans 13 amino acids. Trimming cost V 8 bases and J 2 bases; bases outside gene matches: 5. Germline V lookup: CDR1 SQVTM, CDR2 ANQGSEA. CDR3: CSPGTGRNQPQHF. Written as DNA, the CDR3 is TGCAGCCCAGGGACAGGTCGCAATCAGCCCCAGCATTTT.

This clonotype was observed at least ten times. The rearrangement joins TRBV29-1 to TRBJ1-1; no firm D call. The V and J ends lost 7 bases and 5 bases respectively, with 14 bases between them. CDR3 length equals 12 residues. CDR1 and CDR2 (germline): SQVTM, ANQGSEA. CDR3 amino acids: CSAGEGLTEAFF. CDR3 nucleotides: TGCAGCGCTGGGGAGGGCTTGACTGAAGCTTTCTTT.

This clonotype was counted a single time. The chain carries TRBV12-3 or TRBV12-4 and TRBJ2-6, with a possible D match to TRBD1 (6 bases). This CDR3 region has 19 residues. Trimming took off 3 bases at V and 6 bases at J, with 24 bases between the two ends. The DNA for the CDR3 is TGTGCCAGCAGTTTCTCCGGAAGTAGCAGGGGCGGCTCGGCCAACGTCCTGACTTTC. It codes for CASSFSGSSRGGSANVLTF.

CDR3 loop: CASSLAYPNQPQYF. CDR3 nucleotides: TGTGCCAGCAGCTTAGCGTACCCCAATCAGCCCCAGTACTTC. The chain employs TRBV7-2 and TRBJ2-5; D gene uncertain. The germline CDR1 and CDR2 sequences are SGHTA and FQGNSA. The CDR3 is 14 amino acids. Trimming pared 0 bases from V and 9 bases from J, leaving 14 bases between.

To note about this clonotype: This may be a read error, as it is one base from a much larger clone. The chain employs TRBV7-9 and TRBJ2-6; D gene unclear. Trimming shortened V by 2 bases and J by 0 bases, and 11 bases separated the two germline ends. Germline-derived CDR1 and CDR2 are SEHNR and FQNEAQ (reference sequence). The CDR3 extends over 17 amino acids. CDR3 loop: CASSLSGSLSGANVLTF. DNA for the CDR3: TGTGCCAGCAGCTTATCCGGGTCACTCTCTGGGGCCAACGTCCTGACTTTC. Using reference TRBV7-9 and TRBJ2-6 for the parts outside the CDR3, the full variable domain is DTGVSQNPRHKITKRGQNVTFRCDPISEHNRLYWYRQTLGQGPEFLTYFQNEAQLEKSRLLSDRFSAERPKGSFSTLEIQRTEQGDSAMYLCASSLSGSLSGANVLTFGAGSRLTVL.

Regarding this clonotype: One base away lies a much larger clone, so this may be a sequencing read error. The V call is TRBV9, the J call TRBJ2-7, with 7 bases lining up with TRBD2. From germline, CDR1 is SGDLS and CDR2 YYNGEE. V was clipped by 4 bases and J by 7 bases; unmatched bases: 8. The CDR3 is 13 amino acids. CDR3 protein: CASSRYRGEEQYF. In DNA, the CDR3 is TGTGCCAGCAGCCGATATCGGGGGGAAGAGCAGTACTTC.

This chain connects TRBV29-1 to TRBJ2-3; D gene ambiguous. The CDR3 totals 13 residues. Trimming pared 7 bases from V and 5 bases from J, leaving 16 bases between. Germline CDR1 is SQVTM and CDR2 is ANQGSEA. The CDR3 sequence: CSASRNVEDTQYF. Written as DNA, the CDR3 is TGCAGCGCCTCCAGGAATGTGGAAGATACGCAGTATTTT.

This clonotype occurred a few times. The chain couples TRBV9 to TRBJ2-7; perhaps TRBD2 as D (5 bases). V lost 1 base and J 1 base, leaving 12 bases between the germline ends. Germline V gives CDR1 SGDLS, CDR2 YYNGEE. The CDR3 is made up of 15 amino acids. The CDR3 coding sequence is TGTGCCAGCAGCGTATCGGCGGAGGAATCCTACGAGCAGTACTTC. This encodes CASSVSAEESYEQYF.

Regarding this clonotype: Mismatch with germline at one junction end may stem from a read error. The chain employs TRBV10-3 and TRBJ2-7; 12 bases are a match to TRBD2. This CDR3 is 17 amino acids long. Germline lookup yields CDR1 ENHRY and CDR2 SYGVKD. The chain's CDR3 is CASSYPRLAGGSYEQYF. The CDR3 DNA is TGTGCCAGCAGTTACCCGCGGCTAGCGGGAGGGTCCTACGAGCAGTACTTC.

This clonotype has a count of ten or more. CDR3 residues: CASSPGYVLTF. The CDR3 coding sequence is TGTGCCAGCAGCCCGGGCTACGTCCTGACTTTC. V is TRBV7-9 and J is TRBJ2-6; the D is unclear. V was clipped by 5 bases and J by 11 bases, with 7 bases between them. This CDR3 comprises 11 residues. Germline V gene lookup returns CDR1 SEHNR and CDR2 FQNEAQ (reference sequence).

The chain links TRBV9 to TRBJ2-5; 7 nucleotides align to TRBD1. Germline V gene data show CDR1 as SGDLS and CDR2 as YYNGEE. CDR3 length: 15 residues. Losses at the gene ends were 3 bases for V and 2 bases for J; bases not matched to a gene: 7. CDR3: CASSAFGTVQETQYF. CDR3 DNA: TGTGCCAGCAGCGCTTTCGGGACAGTACAAGAGACCCAGTACTTC.

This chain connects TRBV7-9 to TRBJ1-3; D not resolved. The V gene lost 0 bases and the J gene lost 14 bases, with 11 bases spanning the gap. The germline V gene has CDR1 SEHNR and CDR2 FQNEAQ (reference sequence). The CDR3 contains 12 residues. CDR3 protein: CASSLADLVLYF. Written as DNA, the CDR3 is TGTGCCAGCAGCTTAGCGGATTTAGTCCTATATTTT.

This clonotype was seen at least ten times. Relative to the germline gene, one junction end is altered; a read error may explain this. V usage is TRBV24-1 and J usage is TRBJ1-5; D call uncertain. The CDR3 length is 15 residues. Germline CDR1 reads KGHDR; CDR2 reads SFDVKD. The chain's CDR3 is CASSPGWEGNQPQHF. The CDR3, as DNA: TGTGCCAGCAGTCCGGGGTGGGAGGGCAATCAGCCCCAGCATTTT.